The 5 T cell receptor beta chains presented below share a single source sample, sequenced in a study of T cell repertoires in cytomegalovirus infection (dated 2019 in TCRdb). The sequencing machine was an Illumina HiSeq 1500. TCRdb ran its own pipeline on the public reads, namely fastp trimming at Q25 and MiXCR clone calling, and kept in-frame beta chains. Rows are unified per CDR3 protein, each entry keeping the most common DNA and genes. This sample comprises approximately 470,000 distinct CDR3 sequences, 40% to 50% of them detected only once. 40% to 50% of the sample belongs to the ten largest clones. This specimen's treatment or condition label, interpreted: in vitro stimulation with specific CMV peptide epitopes to enrich CMV-specific T cells. Their specific antigens are unknown. The source was cultured PBMCs, collected from culture after CMV antigen stimulation. The source of these receptors is a human donor in good health (CMV status not recorded). Some clones in this sample may be carry-over from other donors' samples.

The rearrangement links TRBV7-6 to TRBJ2-5; tentatively, D is TRBD2 (5 bases). This CDR3 has 14 residues. The V and J ends lost 3 bases and 4 bases respectively, with 12 bases between them. Germline V gene sequence: CDR1 SGHVS, CDR2 FNYEAQ. Here the CDR3 reads CASSLGHGGETQYF. The DNA of the CDR3 is TGTGCCAGCAGCTTGGGCCACGGAGGAGAGACCCAGTACTTC.

The rearrangement links TRBV27 to TRBJ1-4, with D perhaps TRBD1 (5 bases). The CDR3 is made up of 15 amino acids. Trimming took off 5 bases at V and 10 bases at J, with 20 bases between the two ends. Germline assignment: CDR1 MNHEY and CDR2 SMNVEV (reference sequence). CDR3 coding DNA: TGTGCCAGCAGTCAATGGGGGGTAGGACCTGGAAAACTGTTTTTT. Translating it yields CASSQWGVGPGKLFF.

V usage is TRBV5-1 and J usage is TRBJ2-7; 8 bases align to TRBD1. The ends lost 4 bases at V and 0 bases at J; junction bases unmatched: 6. Germline V gives CDR1 SGHRS, CDR2 YFSETQ. This CDR3 contains 15 residues. CDR3 DNA: TGCGCCAGCAGCACCCGACAGGGGCCCTCCTACGAGCAGTACTTC. Residues: CASSTRQGPSYEQYF.

The V gene is TRBV6-6, the J gene TRBJ1-3; the D is unclear. V was cut by 6 bases and J by 4 bases, with 4 bases left in between. Germline V CDR1 and CDR2: MNHNY, SVGAGI (reference sequence). The CDR3 consists of 11 residues. Here the CDR3 DNA reads TGTGCCAGCAGACTAGGAAACACCATATATTTT. This sequence encodes CASRLGNTIYF.

V gene TRBV7-2 combines with J gene TRBJ2-5, with D perhaps matching TRBD2 (5 bases). CDR1 is SGHTA, CDR2 FQGNSA, per germline. The CDR3 extends over 14 amino acids. V lost 4 bases to trimming and J lost 4 bases, with 13 bases between them. CDR3 coding DNA: TGTGCCAGCAGCTCTCGGGGAGTTCGAGAGACCCAGTACTTC. Protein sequence: CASSSRGVRETQYF.